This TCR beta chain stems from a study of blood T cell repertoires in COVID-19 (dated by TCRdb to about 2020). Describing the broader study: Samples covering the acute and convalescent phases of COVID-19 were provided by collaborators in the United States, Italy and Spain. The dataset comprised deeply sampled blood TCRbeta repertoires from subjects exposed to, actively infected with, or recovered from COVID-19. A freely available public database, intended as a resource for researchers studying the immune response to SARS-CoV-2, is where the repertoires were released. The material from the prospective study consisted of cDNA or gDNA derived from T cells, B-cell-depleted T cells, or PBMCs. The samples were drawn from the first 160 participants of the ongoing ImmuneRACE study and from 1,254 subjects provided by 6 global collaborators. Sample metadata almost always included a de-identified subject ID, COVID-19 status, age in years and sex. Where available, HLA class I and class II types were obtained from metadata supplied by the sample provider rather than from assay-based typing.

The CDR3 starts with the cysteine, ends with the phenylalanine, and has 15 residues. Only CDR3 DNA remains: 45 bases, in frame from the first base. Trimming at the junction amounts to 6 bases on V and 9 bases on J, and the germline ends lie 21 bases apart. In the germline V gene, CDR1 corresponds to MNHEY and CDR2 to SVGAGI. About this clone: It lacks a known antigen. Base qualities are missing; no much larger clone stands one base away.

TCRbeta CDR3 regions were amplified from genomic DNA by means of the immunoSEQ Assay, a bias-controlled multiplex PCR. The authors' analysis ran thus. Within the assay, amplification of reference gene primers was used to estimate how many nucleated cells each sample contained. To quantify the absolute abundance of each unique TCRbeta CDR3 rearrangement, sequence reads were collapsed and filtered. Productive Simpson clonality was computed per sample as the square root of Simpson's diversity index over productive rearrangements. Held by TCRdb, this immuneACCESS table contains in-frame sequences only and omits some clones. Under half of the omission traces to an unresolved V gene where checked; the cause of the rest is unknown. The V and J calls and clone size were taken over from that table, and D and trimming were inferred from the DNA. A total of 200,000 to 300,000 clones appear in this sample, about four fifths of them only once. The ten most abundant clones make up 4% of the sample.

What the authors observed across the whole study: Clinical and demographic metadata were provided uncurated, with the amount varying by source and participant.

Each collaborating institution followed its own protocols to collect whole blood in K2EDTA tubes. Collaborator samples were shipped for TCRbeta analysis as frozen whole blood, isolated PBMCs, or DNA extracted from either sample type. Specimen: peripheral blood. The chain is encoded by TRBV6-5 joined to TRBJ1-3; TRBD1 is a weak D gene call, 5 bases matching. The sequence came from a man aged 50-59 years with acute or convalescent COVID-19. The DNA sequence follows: TGTGCCAGCAGCTCCACTTGGACGACGGGGGTCACCATATATTTT. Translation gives CASSSTWTTGVTIYF.